This T cell receptor beta chain was identified in a study of CD8+ T cells in alopecia areata. Alopecia areata patients had lesional scalp punch biopsies and peripheral blood taken from them. Germline V gene sequence: CDR1 SEHNR, CDR2 FQNEAQ (reference sequence). The CDR3 loop spans 14 amino acids. V dropped 5 bases and J dropped 5 bases, with 10 bases sitting between them. Extracted RNA was reverse transcribed into cDNA, the sequencing template. Using immunoSEQ multiplex PCR, the repertoire was profiled, and TCRdb retains in-frame clones only, with some absent. This repertoire shows 150,000 to 200,000 clones, over 50% found once; its top ten account for approximately 15%.

The starting material was CD4+ T cells sorted from blood, obtained at week 0. V is TRBV7-9 and J is TRBJ1-6, with no clear D. This receptor was identified in a human donor with alopecia areata. CDR3: CASSPTPNNSPLHF. In DNA form, the CDR3 reads TGTGCCAGCAGCCCGACACCTAATAATTCACCCCTCCACTTT.